A single sample is the source of the 27 T cell receptor beta chains below, sequenced in a study of T cell responses to AZD1222 COVID-19 vaccine. Repertoires were generated with immunoSEQ multiplex PCR, while TCRdb's copy carries only in-frame clones and drops some. The sample has roughly 180,000 clones; about 89% are singletons. Specimen: peripheral blood, collected 28 days after the second AZD1222 dose. These receptors came from an adult who received the AZD1222 COVID-19 vaccine.

The chain recombines TRBV27 with TRBJ1-5, with D tentatively TRBD1 (6 bases). In germline, CDR1 is MNHEY, CDR2 SMNVEV (reference sequence). Trimming took 5 bases from V and 1 from J, leaving 9 bases between them. The CDR3 contains 14 residues. DNA for the CDR3: TGTGCCAGCAGTATCGGACAGAGCAATCAGCCCCAGCATTTT. Translating it yields CASSIGQSNQPQHF.

This chain uses TRBV29-1 with TRBJ1-5; possible D gene TRBD1, 5 bases. The germline V and J ends were trimmed by 4 bases and 2 bases, with 18 bases remaining between them. This CDR3 region has 16 residues. Germline CDR1 SQVTM, CDR2 ANQGSEA. The CDR3 DNA reads TGCAGCGTTGTATTTGTCACACCGGGGGGCAATCAGCCCCAGCATTTT. Translation: CSVVFVTPGGNQPQHF.

The chain employs TRBV19 and TRBJ2-7, with 7 bases matching TRBD1. Per the germline V gene, CDR1 is LNHDA and CDR2 is SQIVND (reference sequence). There are 14 residues in the CDR3. The ends lost 8 bases at V and 6 bases at J; junction bases unmatched: 13. The CDR3 protein is CASGSGTVYSEQYF. The CDR3 bases are TGTGCCAGTGGGTCCGGGACAGTCTACTCCGAGCAGTACTTC. The entire variable domain, with the rest obtained from reference TRBV19 and TRBJ2-7, is as follows: DGGITQSPKYLFRKEGQNVTLSCEQNLNHDAMYWYRQDPGQGLRLIYYSQIVNDFQKGDIAEGYSVSREKKESFPLTVTSAQKNPTAFYLCASGSGTVYSEQYFGPGTRLTVT.

The V gene is TRBV6-2 or TRBV6-3, the J gene TRBJ1-5; 8 bases are shared with TRBD1. V shed 4 bases, J shed 1 base, and the junction held 0 bases outside the gene matches. Germline V gene sequence: CDR1 MNHEY, CDR2 SVGEGT. This CDR3 is 14 amino acids long. CDR3 bases: TGTGCCAGCAGTTGGACAGGGAGCAATCAGCCCCAGCATTTT. It codes for CASSWTGSNQPQHF.

The rearrangement links TRBV7-9 to TRBJ2-3; 8 nucleotides match TRBD2. CDR3 length: 15 amino acids. Germline V gene lookup returns CDR1 SEHNR and CDR2 FQNEAQ (reference sequence). J lost 4 bases, V lost 4 bases, and 7 bases had no gene match. CDR3 sequence (DNA): TGTGCCAGCAGCTGGGACGGGGGGGGCGCAGATACGCAGTATTTT. Protein: CASSWDGGGADTQYF.

The genes are TRBV4-3 and TRBJ2-2; 8 bases map to TRBD1. J gave up 4 bases and V 4 bases, and 5 bases lay outside the gene matches. CDR3 length equals 15 residues. CDR1 and CDR2 from the germline V gene are LGHNA and YSLEER. In DNA form, the CDR3 reads TGCGCCAGCAGCCTCCAGGGGGCGATCACCGGGGAGCTGTTTTTT. Encoded protein: CASSLQGAITGELFF.

This clone was counted once. The CDR3 region is CSVSPGTVSNEKLFF. The CDR3 DNA follows: TGCAGCGTTAGCCCCGGGACGGTTTCTAATGAAAAACTGTTTTTT. The chain links TRBV29-1 to TRBJ1-4; D is perhaps TRBD1 (5 bases). The CDR3 spans 15 residues. Trimming took 5 bases from V and 3 from J, leaving 16 bases between them. CDR1 and CDR2 from the germline V gene are SQVTM and ANQGSEA.

The chain employs TRBV19 and TRBJ1-1; D uncertain. CDR1 is LNHDA, CDR2 SQIVND, per germline (reference sequence). The V and J ends lost 4 bases and 0 bases respectively, with 9 bases between them. The CDR3 is 14 amino acids. In DNA form, the CDR3 reads TGTGCCAGTAGTAGAGGCAACCTGAACACTGAAGCTTTCTTT. Translated, it gives CASSRGNLNTEAFF.

The count of this clone is one. In DNA, the CDR3 is TGTGCCAGCAGCTTAAGCGGGGGGGCCGTAGATACGCAGTATTTT. Translation: CASSLSGGAVDTQYF. V gene TRBV7-2 combines with J gene TRBJ2-3; the match to TRBD2 covers 10 bases. The CDR3 has 15 amino acids. From germline, CDR1 is SGHTA and CDR2 FQGNSA. V shed 2 bases, J shed 5 bases, and the junction held 4 bases outside the gene matches.

The chain is built from TRBV13 and TRBJ1-1; D is unclear. The CDR3 is made up of 13 amino acids. The V end was cut by 5 bases, the J end by 5 bases, with 12 bases between. The germline gives CDR1 PRHDT, CDR2 FYEKMQ (reference sequence). This CDR3 is CASSAGLGTEAFF. CDR3 coding DNA: TGTGCCAGCAGCGCTGGGTTGGGGACTGAAGCTTTCTTT.

The V and J genes are TRBV14 and TRBJ1-1; D is possibly TRBD1 (5 bases). CDR1 SGHDN and CDR2 FVKESK come from the germline V gene. This CDR3 has 11 amino acids. V lost 6 bases and J 7 bases, leaving 9 bases between the germline ends. The CDR3, as DNA: TGTGCCAGCAGTCTCGGGGGTGAAGCTTTCTTT. This encodes CASSLGGEAFF.

In this sample, this clone turned up once. V is TRBV7-2 and J is TRBJ1-6, with 7 bases fitting TRBD1. Germline V gene lookup returns CDR1 SGHTA and CDR2 FQGNSA. CDR3 size: 17 residues. The junction had 7 bases not matched to a gene; V was cut back by 1 base and J by 4 bases. This CDR3 is CASSLVGQLAYNSPLHF. CDR3 DNA: TGTGCCAGCAGCTTAGTGGGACAGCTAGCTTATAATTCACCCCTCCACTTT.

This chain links TRBV3-1 (or the pseudogene TRBV3-2) with TRBJ2-7; D is ambiguous. Germline V gives CDR1 LGHDT, CDR2 YNNKEL (reference sequence). Trimming removed 1 base from V and 3 bases from J, with 7 bases in between. This CDR3 contains 13 residues. This chain's CDR3 is CASSQVLLYEQYF. CDR3 DNA sequence: TGTGCCAGCAGCCAAGTTCTCCTCTACGAGCAGTACTTC.

Comment on this clone: Different DNA sequences within this sample yield the same CDR3. The V gene is TRBV5-1, the J gene TRBJ2-2, with 7 bases fitting TRBD2. The CDR3 spans 15 residues. CDR1 and CDR2 (germline): SGHRS, YFSETQ. V was pared by 0 bases and J by 3 bases, with 2 bases of the junction left unmatched. CDR3 in amino acids: CASSLDGRDTGELFF. The CDR3 coding sequence is TGCGCCAGCAGCTTGGATGGGAGGGACACCGGGGAGCTGTTTTTT.

This clone is a singleton in its sample. The V gene is TRBV10-1, the J gene TRBJ2-2; 11 bases are a match to TRBD1. Germline-derived CDR1 and CDR2 are WNHNN and SYGVQD (reference sequence). J lost 2 bases, V lost 6 bases, and 5 bases had no gene match. The CDR3 contains 16 residues. In DNA, the CDR3 is TGCGCCAGCAGGGACGGACAGGGGGCTAACACCGGGGAGCTGTTTTTT. Its protein product is CASRDGQGANTGELFF.

The J gene is TRBJ2-5, the V gene TRBV5-6; D perhaps matches TRBD1 (5 bases). V lost 4 bases and J 4 bases, leaving 11 bases between the germline ends. The CDR3 has 13 residues. In germline, CDR1 is SGHDT, CDR2 YYEEEE. CDR3 DNA: TGTGCCAGCAGCCCGCTAAGGGGAGAGACCCAGTACTTC. Encoded protein: CASSPLRGETQYF.

This CDR3 reads CASRVDGKETQYF. The CDR3 DNA follows: TGTGCCAGCAGAGTGGACGGAAAAGAGACCCAGTACTTC. This chain connects TRBV2 to TRBJ2-5; D gene ambiguous. The length of the CDR3 is 13 residues. With 6 bases removed from V and 3 bases from J, the gap between germline ends came to 11 bases. Per germline, CDR1 SNHLY and CDR2 FYNNEI.

This chain joins TRBV5-1 and TRBJ2-7; possibly TRBD1 for D (6 bases). The germline CDR1 and CDR2 sequences are SGHRS and YFSETQ. The V and J ends lost 4 bases and 8 bases respectively, with 16 bases between them. The CDR3 is 13 amino acids. This chain's CDR3 is CASSQDTGTKQYF. The DNA for the CDR3 is TGCGCCAGCAGCCAAGATACAGGGACAAAGCAGTACTTC.

This sequence joins TRBV18 and TRBJ1-2; tentatively, D is TRBD1 (6 bases). The V end lost 5 bases, the J end lost 1 base, and 14 bases lay between the germline ends. CDR3 size: 15 residues. Germline-derived CDR1 and CDR2 are KGHSH and LQKENI. Here the CDR3 reads CASSMNRDFNYGYTF. The CDR3 DNA is TGTGCCAGCTCAATGAACAGGGACTTTAACTATGGCTACACCTTC.

CDR3: CASSYGRNQRETQYF. CDR3 DNA: TGTGCCAGCAGTTACGGGAGAAACCAACGGGAGACCCAGTACTTC. The chain employs TRBV6-6 and TRBJ2-5; weak D call: TRBD2 (5 bases). The CDR3 covers 15 residues. CDR1 is MNHNY and CDR2 is SVGAGI in the germline V gene (reference sequence). The V and J ends lost 2 bases and 5 bases respectively, with 15 bases between them.

This clone was picked up one time. The chain carries TRBV9 and TRBJ1-3, with D tentatively TRBD1 (5 bases). V lost 0 bases, J lost 4 bases, and 20 bases lay in between. The CDR3 sequence is 18 residues long. CDR1 and CDR2 (germline): SGDLS, YYNGEE. The CDR3 region has the DNA TGTGCCAGCAGCGTAGTGACTTCGGAGTCGGAGGGGGGAAACACCATATATTTT. Amino acid sequence: CASSVVTSESEGGNTIYF.

The chain is built from TRBV5-6 and TRBJ2-1, with D unresolved. Trimming removed 1 base from V and 7 bases from J, with 12 bases in between. Germline lookup yields CDR1 SGHDT and CDR2 YYEEEE. The CDR3 is made up of 14 amino acids. The CDR3 bases are TGTGCCAGCAGCTTGTGGGCCATAGCAAATGAGCAGTTCTTC. Amino acids: CASSLWAIANEQFF.

This chain connects TRBV7-9 to TRBJ2-2; 9 positions match TRBD1. J gave up 3 bases and V 5 bases, and 13 bases lay outside the gene matches. Germline values: CDR1 SEHNR, CDR2 FQNEAQ (reference sequence). The CDR3 length is 18 residues. Here the CDR3 reads CASSIQDRGKAHTGELFF. The CDR3 nucleotides read TGTGCCAGCAGCATCCAGGACAGGGGCAAGGCCCACACCGGGGAGCTGTTTTTT.

This chain uses TRBV19 with TRBJ1-1; possible D gene TRBD1, 5 bases. The CDR3 contains 15 residues. V was cut by 6 bases and J by 5 bases, with 19 bases left in between. Germline V gene sequence: CDR1 LNHDA, CDR2 SQIVND (reference sequence). The DNA for the CDR3 is TGTGCCAGTAGCCAAGGACTTGGGGGATGGACTGAAGCTTTCTTT. Protein: CASSQGLGGWTEAFF. Filled out from reference TRBV19 and TRBJ1-1, the complete variable domain reads DGGITQSPKYLFRKEGQNVTLSCEQNLNHDAMYWYRQDPGQGLRLIYYSQIVNDFQKGDIAEGYSVSREKKESFPLTVTSAQKNPTAFYLCASSQGLGGWTEAFFGQGTRLTVV.

The chain couples TRBV3-1 (or the pseudogene TRBV3-2) to TRBJ1-5; no clear D. Germline CDR1 reads LGHDT; CDR2 reads YNNKEL (reference sequence). The CDR3 runs to 11 residues. V was trimmed by 4 bases and J by 7 bases, leaving 5 bases between them. CDR3 sequence: CASSLGQPQHF. Written as DNA, the CDR3 is TGTGCCAGCAGCCTGGGCCAGCCCCAGCATTTT.

The chain carries TRBV11-2 and TRBJ2-5; TRBD1 or TRBD2 may be the D gene (5 bases each). CDR3 length equals 16 residues. V gave up 1 base and J gave up 5 bases, with 17 bases separating them. The germline V gene encodes CDR1 SGHAT and CDR2 FQNNGV. As DNA, the CDR3 is TGTGCCAGCAGCTTAGGATCGTTAGGGGCGGGCGAGACCCAGTACTTC. Residues: CASSLGSLGAGETQYF.

The rearrangement joins TRBV15 to TRBJ2-7; 11 bases match TRBD1. V lost 2 bases and J lost 2; bases outside the gene matches: 8. Germline assignment: CDR1 LNHNV and CDR2 YYDKDF (reference sequence). This CDR3 is built from 17 residues. The CDR3 bases are TGTGCCACCAGCAGATCCAGGGCGGGACAGGGGGCCTACGAGCAGTACTTC. Residues: CATSRSRAGQGAYEQYF.